This T cell receptor (beta chain) came from a study of cytomegalovirus exposure and HLA in healthy donors. Looking at the study overall: Caucasian-associated ancestry cluster membership applied to just over 80% of 300 to 450 genotyped donors.

Trimming cost V 0 bases and J 1 base, with 9 bases left between them. This CDR3 region has 16 residues. Germline CDR1 and CDR2: MNHNS and SASEGT. The PCR used 60 Vbeta and 13 Jbeta primers. TCRdb's copy holds only in-frame clones and misses some; the assay was immunoSEQ multiplex PCR. The data show 150,000 to 200,000 clones, about 80% seen once. The TCR sequence derives from a man aged 45-65 years in good health and CMV-seropositive. The sample was PBMCs. This chain joins TRBV6-1 and TRBJ2-2; D not resolved. Here the CDR3 DNA reads TGTGCCAGCAGTGAAGCGAAGGCGGTGAACACCGGGGAGCTGTTTTTT. Its protein product is CASSEAKAVNTGELFF.